Below, 32 T cell receptor beta chains from the same sample are listed, as sequenced in a study of Graves' ophthalmopathy and Graves' hyperthyroidism. Researchers took RNA transcripts and amplified TCR beta CDR3 regions from them. An opening RT-PCR round employed HTBI primers and preceded a second-round multiplex PCR. MiXCR, applied by TCRdb to the multiplex PCR reads, yields one record per CDR3 protein. The sample has over 500,000 distinct CDR3 sequences, 20% to 25% seen once; the top ten hold more than 5.5%. Sequencing was performed on peripheral blood. These receptors were obtained from a woman between 18 and 29 years old with stable Graves' hyperthyroidism. Some clones in this sample may be carry-over from other donors' samples.

V gene TRBV12-5 combines with J gene TRBJ1-1; D unresolved. The germline V gene has CDR1 LGHNT and CDR2 FRNRAP. The length of the CDR3 is 13 residues. Trimming stripped 1 base from V and 3 bases from J, with 6 bases between. This chain's CDR3 is CASGLEGYTEAFF. The DNA of the CDR3 is TGTGCTAGTGGTTTGGAAGGGTACACTGAAGCTTTCTTT.

This clonotype was counted at least ten times. The V and J genes are TRBV28 and TRBJ1-2; TRBD1 aligns across 9 bases. Trimming removed 4 bases from V and 4 bases from J; junction bases left unmatched: 16. The CDR3 covers 18 residues. CDR1 MDHEN and CDR2 SYDVKM come from the germline V gene. CDR3 sequence (DNA): TGTGCCAGCAGTTCCCGGACCGTAGACAGGGGGTGGGGCTATGGCTACACCTTC. Translated: CASSSRTVDRGWGYGYTF.

This clonotype was observed many times. V and J are TRBV6-2 or TRBV6-3 and TRBJ1-1, with D possibly being TRBD1 (5 bases). Trimming removed 7 bases at V and 1 base at J, with 7 bases between. The CDR3 consists of 12 residues. Per germline, CDR1 MNHEY and CDR2 SVGEGT. The DNA of the CDR3 is TGTGCCAGCATGCAGGGGAACACTGAAGCTTTCTTT. Protein product: CASMQGNTEAFF.

The V and J genes are TRBV29-1 and TRBJ2-7; 9 nucleotides align to TRBD2. V lost 0 bases, J lost 4 bases, and 10 bases stayed unmatched. The CDR3 extends over 16 amino acids. Per the germline V gene, CDR1 is SQVTM and CDR2 is ANQGSEA. The DNA of the CDR3 is TGCAGCGTTGAAGATAGGGCGGGAGGGGGTCCGTACGAGCAGTACTTC. Translating gives CSVEDRAGGGPYEQYF.

In this sample, this clonotype turned up many times. V usage is TRBV5-1 and J usage is TRBJ2-7, with TRBD2 matching over 11 bases. Germline CDR1 reads SGHRS; CDR2 reads YFSETQ. V trimming: 4 bases; J trimming: 0 bases; junction bases outside the gene matches: 6. This CDR3 is 16 amino acids long. The DNA for the CDR3 is TGCGCCAGCAGCCTACGACTAGCGGGGAGCTCCTACGAGCAGTACTTC. Translation gives CASSLRLAGSSYEQYF.

In its sample, this clonotype was seen a few times. The rearrangement links TRBV6-1 to TRBJ1-5; 7 bases line up with TRBD1. J lost 5 bases, V lost 7 bases, and 17 bases had no gene match. Germline V CDR1 and CDR2: MNHNS, SASEGT. CDR3 size: 17 residues. The CDR3: CASKGAQIGAGDQPQHF. The CDR3 DNA reads TGTGCCAGCAAGGGGGCCCAGATAGGGGCGGGGGATCAGCCCCAGCATTTT.

This clonotype showed up just a few times. The rearrangement joins TRBV11-2 to TRBJ2-3; either TRBD1 or TRBD2 may supply D (5 bases each). CDR1 is SGHAT and CDR2 is FQNNGV in the germline V gene. V was pared by 6 bases and J by 4 bases, with 20 bases between. CDR3 length: 16 amino acids. The CDR3 DNA follows: TGTGCCAGCAGGCCTAGAGGGACCCTTGGCGCAGATACGCAGTATTTT. This encodes CASRPRGTLGADTQYF.

This clonotype has at least ten counts. The J gene is TRBJ2-7, the V gene TRBV27, with TRBD1 as a possible D gene (6 bases). V was trimmed by 6 bases and J by 4 bases, leaving 10 bases between them. Germline V lookup: CDR1 MNHEY, CDR2 SMNVEV (reference sequence). The CDR3 runs 12 residues. In nucleotides, the CDR3 is TGTGCCAGCAGGGGGGCCGGGTACGAGCAGTACTTC. Translation gives CASRGAGYEQYF.

As for this clonotype: The conserved closing phenylalanine or tryptophan is absent in this CDR3, likely reflecting a read error. The CDR3 protein is CATAPGPTNEKLFV. The CDR3 nucleotides read TGTGCCACCGCCCCGGGACCAACTAATGAAAAACTGTTTGTT. The genes are TRBV10-3 and TRBJ1-4; TRBD1 is a possible D gene (5 bases). From germline, CDR1 is ENHRY and CDR2 SYGVKD. This CDR3 comprises 14 residues. V lost 10 bases to trimming and J lost 0 bases, with 12 bases between them.

This clonotype has ten or more counts. The CDR3 nucleotides read TGCAGTGCACGGACAGGGAAGGGTGATCCCCAGCATTTT. Its protein product is CSARTGKGDPQHF. V is TRBV20-1 and J is TRBJ1-5; the match to TRBD1 covers 8 bases. CDR3 length equals 13 residues. J gave up 10 bases and V 6 bases, and 11 bases lay outside the gene matches. Germline V gives CDR1 DFQATT, CDR2 SNEGSKA (reference sequence).

V usage is TRBV28 and J usage is TRBJ1-5; D not resolved. Germline V gene data show CDR1 as MDHEN and CDR2 as SYDVKM. There are 15 residues in the CDR3. V was pared by 6 bases and J by 9 bases, with 21 bases between. The CDR3 loop is CASSQRREIFVPQHF. DNA of the CDR3: TGTGCCAGCAGCCAACGCCGGGAGATCTTTGTGCCCCAGCATTTT.

This clonotype was recorded a few times. The chain carries TRBV29-1 and TRBJ1-5; D unresolved. The germline V gene encodes CDR1 SQVTM and CDR2 ANQGSEA. The V end lost 4 bases, the J end lost 4 bases, and 11 bases lay between the germline ends. This CDR3 spans 13 amino acids. The CDR3 sequence is CSVAAGWNQPQHF. The CDR3 DNA reads as TGCAGCGTTGCGGCAGGATGGAATCAGCCCCAGCATTTT.

This clonotype has a count of ten or more. This chain links TRBV25-1 with TRBJ1-2; D possibly corresponds to TRBD1 (6 bases). The germline V gene encodes CDR1 MGHDK and CDR2 SYGVNS. There are 10 residues in the CDR3. V lost 10 bases, J lost 8 bases, and 11 bases lay in between. The CDR3 is CAINDRGYTF. CDR3 DNA: TGTGCCATCAATGACAGGGGCTACACCTTC.

The gene calls are TRBV27 and TRBJ2-3; no clear D. The CDR3 loop spans 15 amino acids. CDR1 is MNHEY, CDR2 SMNVEV, per germline (reference sequence). The V gene lost 2 bases and the J gene lost 0 bases, with 9 bases spanning the gap. In nucleotides, the CDR3 is TGTGCCAGCAGTTTAACGGAGACTAGCACAGATACGCAGTATTTT. This encodes CASSLTETSTDTQYF.

This chain links TRBV6-2 or TRBV6-3 with TRBJ1-1, with a weak D call TRBD1 (6 bases). The germline V and J ends were trimmed by 0 bases and 11 bases, with 10 bases remaining between them. Germline CDR1 and CDR2: MNHEY and SVGEGT. CDR3 length: 12 amino acids. The CDR3, as DNA: TGTGCCAGCAGTTACTCGGCGGGGGCGGCTTTCTTT. Protein sequence: CASSYSAGAAFF.

In DNA form, the CDR3 reads TGTGCCAGCAGTTCCTACAGGGGTGTGAAGCATGGCTACACCTTC. The encoded protein is CASSSYRGVKHGYTF. The genes are TRBV12-3 or TRBV12-4 and TRBJ1-2, with 7 bases that match TRBD1. This CDR3 contains 15 residues. After removal of 4 bases from V and 6 bases from J, the junction contained 11 bases not matched to a gene.

A single count supports this clonotype. The J gene is TRBJ2-7, the V gene TRBV5-1, with 8 bases identical to TRBD1. V was pared by 3 bases and J by 7 bases, with 12 bases of the junction left unmatched. The CDR3 covers 15 residues. Germline-derived CDR1 and CDR2 are SGHRS and YFSETQ. The CDR3 bases are TGCGCCAGCAGCTCATCCACCAGGGGGCCCGGGGAGCAGTACTTC. Translating it yields CASSSSTRGPGEQYF.

About this clonotype: This sequence may be a read error, since a much larger clone differs from it by one base. J is TRBJ2-2 and V is TRBV5-1; possible D gene TRBD2, 5 bases. The length of the CDR3 is 13 residues. Germline CDR1 and CDR2: SGHRS and YFSETQ. The CDR3: CASSTGNTEELFF. The CDR3 DNA follows: TGCGCCAGCAGCACCGGGAACACCGAGGAGCTGTTTTTT.

This rearrangement joins TRBV2 to TRBJ1-5, with D unresolved. The germline CDR1 and CDR2 sequences are SNHLY and FYNNEI. This CDR3 is 13 amino acids long. The V gene lost 4 bases and the J gene lost 4 bases, with 8 bases spanning the gap. The chain's CDR3 is CASSATKNQPQHF. The CDR3 DNA reads as TGTGCCAGCAGTGCTACTAAAAATCAGCCCCAGCATTTT.

This clonotype was recorded at least ten times. The rearrangement joins TRBV20-1 to TRBJ1-1, with D possibly TRBD1 on 6 matching bases. The CDR3 has 13 residues. Germline V gene sequence: CDR1 DFQATT, CDR2 SNEGSKA (reference sequence). V lost 8 bases and J 0 bases, leaving 13 bases between the germline ends. CDR3 amino acids: CSSGQKMNTEAFF. In nucleotides, the CDR3 is TGCAGTTCAGGACAGAAGATGAACACTGAAGCTTTCTTT.

This clonotype was counted at least ten times. The rearrangement uses TRBV12-3 or TRBV12-4 and TRBJ2-5; D possibly corresponds to TRBD1 (6 bases). The CDR3 runs 15 residues. V lost 6 bases and J lost 4, with 18 bases in between. The CDR3 spells CASRQKSTGLETQYF. CDR3 nucleotides: TGTGCCAGCAGACAAAAATCGACAGGTTTAGAGACCCAGTACTTC.

This clonotype was observed at least ten times. The junction and the germline gene differ at one end; a read error may be behind it. This chain uses TRBV18 with TRBJ1-1; 9 bases agree with TRBD1. The length of the CDR3 is 15 residues. CDR1 is KGHSH and CDR2 is LQKENI in the germline V gene. CDR3 sequence: CASSPRTGENTEAFF. In DNA form, the CDR3 reads TGCGCCAGCAGCCCTCGGACAGGGGAGAACACTGAAGCTTTCTTT. The entire variable domain, with the rest obtained from reference TRBV18 and TRBJ1-1, is as follows: NAGVMQNPRHLVRRRGQEARLRCSPMKGHSHVYWYRQLPEEGLKFMVYLQKENIIDESGMPKERFSAEFPKEGPSILRIQQVVRGDSAAYFCASSPRTGENTEAFFGQGTRLTVV.

In its sample, this clonotype was seen many times. The chain employs TRBV30 and TRBJ2-6; perhaps TRBD2 as D (6 bases). The CDR3 extends over 14 amino acids. Germline V gene lookup returns CDR1 GTSNPN and CDR2 SVGIG (reference sequence). The V end lost 3 bases, the J end lost 0 bases, and 6 bases lay between the germline ends. This chain's CDR3 is CAWRRGSGANVLTF. DNA for the CDR3: TGTGCCTGGAGGCGGGGCTCTGGGGCCAACGTCCTGACTTTC.

This clonotype was detected many times. The chain has TRBV29-1 and TRBJ1-3; D is uncertain. The CDR3 spans 14 residues. The V end was cut by 1 base, the J end by 4 bases, with 11 bases between. Germline CDR1 is SQVTM and CDR2 is ANQGSEA. The DNA of the CDR3 is TGCAGCGTTGAAGTTGAGGGCCAGGGAAACACCATATATTTT. Protein: CSVEVEGQGNTIYF.

The table lists this clonotype with many counts. The chain couples TRBV6-5 to TRBJ2-7; 9 positions match TRBD1. The germline V gene has CDR1 MNHEY and CDR2 SVGAGI. The CDR3 is made up of 15 amino acids. V lost 0 bases and J lost 6; bases outside the gene matches: 6. CDR3 bases: TGTGCCAGCAGTTACTCGACACAGGGGGCGGGCGAGCAGTACTTC. It encodes CASSYSTQGAGEQYF.

This clonotype has only a few counts. The chain couples TRBV11-3 to TRBJ2-5; no firm D call. The CDR3 consists of 13 residues. V gave up 2 bases and J gave up 0 bases, with 4 bases separating them. Germline lookup yields CDR1 SGHNT and CDR2 YENEEA. This CDR3 reads CASSLFHQETQYF. In DNA form, the CDR3 reads TGTGCCAGCAGCTTATTCCACCAAGAGACCCAGTACTTC.

The chain recombines TRBV30 with TRBJ2-7; D gene uncertain. CDR1 and CDR2 from the germline V gene are GTSNPN and SVGIG (reference sequence). This CDR3 is 11 amino acids long. The V gene lost 4 bases and the J gene lost 4 bases, with 8 bases spanning the gap. The CDR3 loop is CAWTTSYEQYF. CDR3 in DNA: TGTGCCTGGACCACCAGTTACGAGCAGTACTTC.

This clonotype has ten or more counts. A junction end diverges from the germline sequence, so it may reflect a read error. This chain links TRBV7-8 with TRBJ2-5, with TRBD1 as a possible D gene (5 bases). Germline CDR1 reads SGHVS; CDR2 reads FQNEAQ. This CDR3 is 13 amino acids long. CDR3 residues: CARSLGHVETQYF. The CDR3 coding sequence is TGTGCCAGAAGCTTAGGACATGTGGAGACCCAGTACTTC.

This clonotype occurred a few times. The CDR3 here is CASSWGEQETQYF. CDR3 nucleotide sequence: TGCGCCAGCAGCTGGGGAGAGCAAGAGACCCAGTACTTC. The chain combines TRBV5-1 with TRBJ2-5; D might be TRBD2 (5 bases). V gave up 3 bases and J gave up 2 bases, with 8 bases separating them. CDR3 size: 13 residues. Germline V gene data show CDR1 as SGHRS and CDR2 as YFSETQ.

In this sample, this clonotype turned up a few times. The rearrangement links TRBV5-1 to TRBJ2-5, with 9 bases fitting TRBD2. Germline-derived CDR1 and CDR2 are SGHRS and YFSETQ. V was clipped by 4 bases and J by 5 bases; unmatched bases: 12. The CDR3 length is 16 residues. CDR3 nucleotides: TGCGCCAGCAGCCAAAGTAGGCTAGCGGGGAAGGAGACCCAGTACTTC. Translating gives CASSQSRLAGKETQYF.

This clonotype appeared many times. The chain recombines TRBV7-2 with TRBJ2-7; 8 bases agree with TRBD1. Germline values: CDR1 SGHTA, CDR2 FQGNSA. V was pared by 4 bases and J by 6 bases, with 5 bases of the junction left unmatched. This CDR3 comprises 13 residues. The CDR3, as DNA: TGTGCCAGCAGCTCTGACAGGGGTGGCGAGCAGTACTTC. This codes for CASSSDRGGEQYF.

This clonotype was detected a few times. Possible read error: a much larger clone is one base away. The rearrangement joins TRBV20-1 to TRBJ1-6; 11 bases match TRBD1. The CDR3 runs to 14 residues. Germline CDR1 is DFQATT and CDR2 is SNEGSKA (reference sequence). DNA for the CDR3: TGCAGTGCTAGGACGGGACAGGGGGAGTCACACCTCCACTTT. Translating it yields CSARTGQGESHLHF.